The 8 T cell receptor beta chains presented below share a single source sample, sequenced in a study of T cell repertoires in cytomegalovirus infection. TCRdb ran MiXCR on the reads and lists one entry per CDR3 protein. Of roughly 640,000 distinct CDR3 sequences in the sample, approximately 25% were seen once. Sequenced: CD8+ T cells from PBMCs. Receptors originate from a human donor in good health (CMV status not recorded). Some clones in this sample may be carry-over from other donors' samples.

This clonotype has ten or more counts. This chain links TRBV7-2 with TRBJ2-7, with D maybe TRBD2 (6 bases). The V gene's germline CDR1 is SGHTA and CDR2 FQGNSA. The germline V and J ends were trimmed by 2 bases and 4 bases, with 9 bases remaining between them. The length of the CDR3 is 13 residues. CDR3 coding DNA: TGTGCCAGCAGCTTAACCGGGGGATACGAGCAGTACGTC. Translated, it gives CASSLTGGYEQYV.

This clonotype was observed at least ten times. J is TRBJ2-1 and V is TRBV4-1; weak D call: TRBD1 (5 bases). Per the germline V gene, CDR1 is MGHRA and CDR2 is YSYEKL. The CDR3 extends over 16 amino acids. The V end was cut by 0 bases, the J end by 2 bases, with 11 bases between. CDR3 residues: CASSQEAPDTYNEQFF. The CDR3 DNA reads TGCGCCAGCAGCCAAGAGGCACCGGACACCTACAATGAGCAGTTCTTC.

The CDR3 sequence is CASSLGDHRAPLHF. CDR3 nucleotides: TGTGCCAGCAGCTTAGGGGACCACCGGGCACCCCTCCACTTT. The chain couples TRBV7-9 to TRBJ1-6, with D perhaps matching TRBD1 (5 bases). The CDR3 loop spans 14 amino acids. Germline CDR1 is SEHNR and CDR2 is FQNEAQ (reference sequence). V dropped 1 base and J dropped 11 bases, with 12 bases sitting between them.

V and J are TRBV9 and TRBJ2-5, with D tentatively TRBD2 (5 bases). Germline lookup yields CDR1 SGDLS and CDR2 YYNGEE. V lost 0 bases, J lost 2 bases, and 20 bases lay in between. This CDR3 is built from 18 residues. The CDR3 DNA follows: TGTGCCAGCAGCGTAGCGTTTGCCGGGGAGCAACCACAAGAGACCCAGTACTTC. This gives the protein CASSVAFAGEQPQETQYF.

In this sample, this clonotype turned up a few times. The CDR3 is CASSYASGGDQETQYF. For the CDR3, the DNA is TGTGCCAGCAGTTACGCTAGCGGGGGAGACCAAGAGACCCAGTACTTC. The chain uses TRBV6-2 or TRBV6-3 and TRBJ2-5, with TRBD2 identical over 10 bases. The length of the CDR3 is 16 residues. The germline V gene encodes CDR1 MNHEY and CDR2 SVGEGT. J was trimmed by 0 bases and V by 2 bases; bases with no gene match: 3.

This clonotype has more than one count but fewer than ten. This rearrangement joins TRBV7-9 to TRBJ2-3; 8 bases fit TRBD1. V lost 5 bases and J lost 2; bases outside the gene matches: 9. This CDR3 contains 16 residues. CDR1 and CDR2 (germline): SEHNR, FQNEAQ (reference sequence). The CDR3 sequence is CASSPSDRAITDTQYF. The CDR3 DNA is TGTGCCAGCAGCCCATCGGACAGGGCGATCACAGATACGCAGTATTTT.

The chain couples TRBV2 to TRBJ2-1; TRBD2 is a possible D gene (7 bases). V was shortened by 1 base and J by 2 bases, with 12 bases between the two germline ends. Germline V gene data show CDR1 as SNHLY and CDR2 as FYNNEI. This CDR3 has 16 residues. CDR3 bases: TGTGCCAGCAGTGAAGGGCGGGGGCCAACCTACAATGAGCAGTTCTTC. Its translation is CASSEGRGPTYNEQFF. The variable domain in full, with the rest retrieved from reference TRBV2 and TRBJ2-1, is EPEVTQTPSHQVTQMGQEVILRCVPISNHLYFYWYRQILGQKVEFLVSFYNNEISEKSEIFDDQFSVERPDGSNFTLKIRSTKLEDSAMYFCASSEGRGPTYNEQFFGPGTRLTVL.

The chain uses TRBV6-5 and TRBJ2-2, with D maybe TRBD2 (5 bases). CDR3 length: 16 residues. The germline gives CDR1 MNHEY, CDR2 SVGAGI. Trimming took 5 bases from V and 0 from J, leaving 13 bases between them. The CDR3 bases are TGTGCCAGCAGTCCCCGCCTCGGGGCGAACACCGGGGAGCTGTTTTTT. Amino acid sequence: CASSPRLGANTGELFF.